The T cell receptor beta chain described here comes from a study of OX40 agonist ivuxolimab in advanced cancers. Study overall: Clinicians treated patients with ivuxolimab, an agonistic anti-OX40 (CD134) antibody. The dose-escalation cohort had hepatocellular carcinoma, melanoma, renal cell or head and neck cancer. General observations from the study: Expanded clones tended on average to be more numerous among CD8+ T cells than CD4+.

Concerning this clone: Its antigen is not known.

From germline, CDR1 is SGHNT and CDR2 YYREEE (reference sequence). V gave up 2 bases and J gave up 6 bases, with 9 bases separating them. This CDR3 region has 13 residues. The repertoire was sequenced with immunoSEQ multiplex PCR; TCRdb's copy has only in-frame clones and lacks some. The profile shows tens of thousands of clones, about nine tenths of them singletons. This receptor was identified in an adult with an advanced solid tumor such as melanoma, head and neck, liver or kidney cancer. The chain couples TRBV5-4 to TRBJ2-1; D gene ambiguous. This material consisted of CD4+ or CD8+ T cells sorted from blood, taken in a trial of the OX40 agonist ivuxolimab. The CDR3 region has the DNA TGTGCCAGCAGCTTCACCATCCGCAATGAGCAGTTCTTC. Its protein is CASSFTIRNEQFF.